The 17 T cell receptor beta chains below all came from one sample that was sequenced in a study of Graves' ophthalmopathy and Graves' hyperthyroidism. Amplification from RNA transcripts yielded the TCR beta CDR3 regions. RT-PCR was first run with HTBI primers, then multiplex PCR in a second round. One entry per CDR3 protein results from TCRdb running MiXCR on the multiplex PCR reads. The table lists some 520,000 distinct CDR3 sequences, around 15% of them singletons, with roughly 10% in the top ten. Specimen: blood. All receptors come from a woman aged 25-40 years with Graves' ophthalmopathy.

CDR3 nucleotides: TGCAGCGTTGTGGGGACTACCACTTGGGATTCATACACAGATACGCAGTATTTT. Translated, it gives CSVVGTTTWDSYTDTQYF. This chain connects TRBV29-1 to TRBJ2-3; TRBD2 matches at 7 bases. V was pared by 4 bases and J by 2 bases, with 18 bases of the junction left unmatched. The length of the CDR3 is 18 residues. CDR1 and CDR2 from the germline V gene are SQVTM and ANQGSEA.

This clonotype was picked up many times. The chain carries TRBV6-5 and TRBJ1-5; no clear D. Germline V lookup: CDR1 MNHEY, CDR2 SVGAGI. V lost 4 bases and J lost 7, with 8 bases in between. The CDR3 sequence is 12 residues long. The CDR3 here is CASSFAGQPQHF. The CDR3 coding sequence is TGTGCCAGCAGTTTCGCTGGGCAGCCCCAGCATTTT.

At least ten counts were recorded for this clonotype. J is TRBJ1-2 and V is TRBV5-1; tentatively, D is TRBD1 (5 bases). Looked up from germline, CDR1 is SGHRS and CDR2 is YFSETQ. With 4 bases removed from V and 8 bases from J, the gap between germline ends came to 15 bases. This CDR3 contains 13 residues. CDR3 protein: CASSLGGMRGYTF. DNA of the CDR3: TGCGCCAGCAGCCTCGGGGGAATGCGCGGCTACACCTTC.

This clonotype was detected only once. A much larger clone is a single base away; this may be a read error. Since no conserved phenylalanine or tryptophan closes the CDR3, a read error is the likely cause. The limits of the CDR3 on the DNA are not certain, so only TCRdb's listed CDR3 is given. The V gene is TRBV12-3 or TRBV12-4, the J gene TRBJ1-2; TRBD1 was called by the table and not checked on the DNA. The CDR3 adds up to 11 amino acids, both ends counted. The CDR3 protein is CASSSRQRTTY.

This clonotype has at least ten counts. The genes are TRBV5-6 and TRBJ2-5, with 10 bases that match TRBD2. Trimming took 6 bases from V and 6 from J; bases not matched to a gene: 8. Germline V gene sequence: CDR1 SGHDT, CDR2 YYEEEE. This CDR3 has 14 amino acids. CDR3 nucleotide sequence: TGTGCCAGCAAGCGGGAGGGCCTCATGAAGACCCAGTACTTC. Translating gives CASKREGLMKTQYF.

This clonotype was recorded at least ten times. The rearrangement uses TRBV5-1 and TRBJ1-5; D perhaps matches TRBD1 (5 bases). The CDR3 has 13 amino acids. Trimming cost V 5 bases and J 7 bases, with 13 bases left between them. Germline assignment: CDR1 SGHRS and CDR2 YFSETQ. The CDR3 region has the DNA TGCGCCAGCAGGCGGGGGGAGGAGCAGCCCCAGCATTTT. Translated, it gives CASRRGEEQPQHF.

J is TRBJ2-3 and V is TRBV5-1; weak D call: TRBD1 (6 bases). Trimming cost V 5 bases and J 1 base, with 17 bases left between them. CDR1 SGHRS and CDR2 YFSETQ come from the germline V gene. This CDR3 has 16 residues. CDR3 in amino acids: CASSFNNRQGTDTQYF. CDR3 bases: TGCGCCAGCAGTTTTAATAATCGACAGGGCACAGATACGCAGTATTTT.

With respect to this clonotype: At one boundary the junction diverges from the germline segment, which might be a read error. The genes are TRBV9 and TRBJ2-2; tentatively, D is TRBD2 (5 bases). The CDR3 runs 11 residues. From germline, CDR1 is SGDLS and CDR2 YYNGEE. CDR3 coding DNA: TGTGCCAGCAGCGTAACCGGGGAGCTGTGTTTT. Its protein product is CASSVTGELCF.

Ten or more counts support this clonotype. The chain carries TRBV7-9 and TRBJ2-7, with 7 bases fitting TRBD1. This CDR3 region has 16 residues. CDR1 and CDR2 (germline): SEHNR, FQNEAQ (reference sequence). Trimming cost V 2 bases and J 0 bases; bases outside gene matches: 7. The CDR3 is CASSLYGRTGSYEQYF. The CDR3 nucleotides are TGTGCCAGCAGCTTATACGGTAGGACAGGCTCCTACGAGCAGTACTTC.

As to this clonotype: This may come from a read error, since a much larger clone is one base off. The CDR3 ends on some other residue instead of the conserved phenylalanine or tryptophan, so this is likely a read error. The V call is TRBV6-2 or TRBV6-3, the J call TRBJ1-1, with a possible D match to TRBD1 (6 bases). The CDR3 covers 15 residues. The germline gives CDR1 MNHEY, CDR2 SVGEGT. Trimming pared 3 bases from V and 6 bases from J, leaving 17 bases between. CDR3 protein: CASSYKTGMGPEAFV. The CDR3 DNA is TGTGCCAGCAGTTATAAAACAGGGATGGGACCTGAAGCTTTCGTT.

The V gene is TRBV11-3, the J gene TRBJ1-1; 12 positions agree with TRBD1. Trimming removed 1 base from V and 4 bases from J; junction bases left unmatched: 4. The CDR3 extends over 16 amino acids. Germline values: CDR1 SGHNT, CDR2 YENEEA. CDR3 nucleotides: TGTGCCAGCAGCTTAGCTCTGGGACAGGGGGCCACTGAAGCTTTCTTT. Translating gives CASSLALGQGATEAFF.

The V gene is TRBV28, the J gene TRBJ1-1; D uncertain. CDR1 and CDR2 from the germline V gene are MDHEN and SYDVKM. The CDR3 is 15 amino acids. Between the trimmed V and J ends, which lost 3 bases and 2 bases, there was a span of 13 bases. In DNA, the CDR3 is TGTGCCAGCAGTTTTCTCCCCTATACCAACACTGAAGCTTTCTTT. Translating gives CASSFLPYTNTEAFF.

This clonotype has a handful of counts. The chain is built from TRBV12-3 or TRBV12-4 and TRBJ1-1; D unclear. Trimming took 9 bases from V and 0 from J, leaving 11 bases between them. This CDR3 is 13 amino acids long. This CDR3 is CASKQPMNTEAFF. In DNA, the CDR3 is TGTGCCAGTAAACAGCCCATGAACACTGAAGCTTTCTTT.

The chain uses TRBV28 and TRBJ2-7; D is unresolved. V was shortened by 5 bases and J by 5 bases, with 10 bases between the two germline ends. The CDR3 contains 12 residues. Germline values: CDR1 MDHEN, CDR2 SYDVKM. CDR3 in amino acids: CASSIKGHEQYF. The CDR3 nucleotides are TGTGCCAGCAGTATTAAGGGTCACGAGCAGTACTTC.

In this sample, this clonotype turned up many times. V is TRBV27 and J is TRBJ2-5, with D tentatively TRBD1 or TRBD2 (5 bases each). Trimming took off 3 bases at V and 5 bases at J, with 16 bases between the two ends. Germline CDR1 and CDR2: MNHEY and SMNVEV (reference sequence). CDR3 length equals 15 residues. The chain's CDR3 is CASSFGRQGGETQYF. CDR3 DNA: TGTGCCAGCAGTTTCGGTCGTCAGGGCGGGGAGACCCAGTACTTC.

This clonotype appeared many times. The V and J genes are TRBV7-2 and TRBJ1-2, with 12 bases matching TRBD1. CDR3 size: 15 residues. From germline, CDR1 is SGHTA and CDR2 FQGNSA. The ends lost 1 base at V and 8 bases at J; junction bases unmatched: 5. The CDR3 is CASSLVGQGAGGYTF. The CDR3 DNA sequence: TGTGCCAGCAGCTTAGTGGGACAGGGGGCTGGCGGCTACACCTTC.

As for this clonotype: A much larger clone is a single base away; this may be a read error. The V gene is TRBV30, the J gene TRBJ1-1, with unresolved D. Germline V gene sequence: CDR1 GTSNPN, CDR2 SVGIG (reference sequence). Trimming cost V 0 bases and J 6 bases, with 11 bases left between them. This CDR3 comprises 13 residues. CDR3 in amino acids: CAWSVLVKAEAFF. Written as DNA, the CDR3 is TGTGCCTGGAGTGTACTCGTGAAAGCTGAAGCTTTCTTT.